Listed below are T cell receptor beta chains from one sample, sequenced in a study of T cell responses to AZD1222 COVID-19 vaccine. TCRdb's copy holds only in-frame clones and misses some; the assay was immunoSEQ multiplex PCR. The table has 95,000 to 100,000 clones, just over 85% seen once. Sequences were derived from peripheral blood, sampled on day 0 of AZD1222 vaccination. The source of these receptors is an adult in good health. Both conserved end residues are part of each CDR3. The D gene is left open where the match is weak. Some rows have no size entry. The others give once, few or many, or a class for an expanded clone.

v_call	j_call	clone_size	d_call	cdr3_aa
TRBV3-1/TRBV3-2	TRBJ1-5	NA	NA	CASSQGGSNQPQHF
TRBV5-6	TRBJ2-1	once	NA	CASSLGRREEFF
TRBV9	TRBJ2-3	NA	NA	CASSLRDGRTDTQYF
TRBV4-3	TRBJ2-1	NA	NA	CATPEGEDPFNSSYNEQFF
TRBV28	TRBJ2-7	NA	TRBD1	CASSRGWVKPRPGQGPAGSYEQYF
TRBV4-3	TRBJ2-7	NA	NA	CASSQGLGQRNEQYF
TRBV19	TRBJ1-3	NA	NA	CASSIVGRNTIYF
TRBV3-1/TRBV3-2	TRBJ2-1	once	TRBD2	CASSQDFPSGTYNEQFF
TRBV7-9	TRBJ1-3	few	NA	CATAPSSGNTIYF
TRBV19	TRBJ1-1	NA	NA	CASSDPRKNTEAFF
TRBV6-2/TRBV6-3	TRBJ2-5	NA	NA	CASSPLDTAQETQYF
TRBV11-3	TRBJ2-7	many	NA	CASSLEQGPSYEQYF
TRBV11-1	TRBJ2-2	few	NA	CASSLNPAGTGELFF
TRBV19	TRBJ2-1	NA	NA	CASSIGVLYNEQFF
TRBV2	TRBJ2-2	NA	TRBD2	CASSRTSGRTGELFF
TRBV5-4	TRBJ2-5	NA	NA	CASSFSSGDWETQYF
TRBV5-1	TRBJ2-1	NA	NA	CASSLGGVDEQFF
TRBV5-6	TRBJ2-5	NA	NA	CASSLDRVGSRGVQETQYF
TRBV27	TRBJ1-6	NA	NA	CASSLRGIGANSPLHF
TRBV28	TRBJ1-2	NA	NA	CASSSAMGRLF
TRBV27	TRBJ2-2	NA	TRBD2	CASSNPGTSGLSNTGELFF
TRBV2	TRBJ1-1	NA	NA	CASSTVPGRIEAFF
TRBV27	TRBJ1-5	NA	NA	CASSFSGVNQPQHF
TRBV27	TRBJ2-6	NA	NA	CASTRLLEANVLTF
TRBV29-1	TRBJ1-5	NA	NA	CRQLKRSGNQPQHF
TRBV30	TRBJ1-1	NA	NA	CAGYAGEGVTEAFF
TRBV5-4	TRBJ2-5	NA	NA	CASSLRDLLQETQYF
TRBV11-2	TRBJ1-4	NA	NA	CASSLEWFNEKLFF
TRBV7-9	TRBJ1-2	NA	NA	CASSLGSGDGYTF
TRBV5-4	TRBJ2-5	NA	NA	CASSPRSVVEETQYF
TRBV18	TRBJ1-2	once	NA	CASSPNTETQTF
TRBV6-5	TRBJ2-5	NA	NA	CASSPHQVQGTQYF
TRBV6-1	TRBJ1-2	NA	NA	CASKEGEQYGYTF
TRBV19	TRBJ2-2	NA	NA	CASSTSFGELFF
TRBV11-2	TRBJ2-1	once	NA	CASSQPSRVTNEQFF
TRBV28	TRBJ2-1	NA	TRBD2	CASSTPGLVYNEQFF
TRBV5-8	TRBJ1-5	NA	NA	CASSLLSGQDRQPQHF
TRBV5-1	TRBJ1-4	NA	NA	CASSLQGGNEKLFF
TRBV3-1/TRBV3-2	TRBJ2-1	NA	NA	CASSQDRSSYNEQFF
TRBV20-1	TRBJ2-6	NA	TRBD2	CSASERDGGSGANVLTF
TRBV12-3/TRBV12-4	TRBJ1-5	NA	NA	CASSRQVNQPQHF